The 10 T cell receptor beta chains below come from one sample, sequenced in a study of T-cell reconstitution after alpha-beta-depleted transplantation in children. The TCRbeta library was prepared with unique molecular identifiers. TCRdb processed the PCR reads anew with MiXCR; each CDR3 protein has one entry. This sample has some 130,000 distinct CDR3 sequences; roughly 9.7% occur once, and the top ten carry around 24%. Sequenced here: PBMCs, mostly from graft donor cells, sampled 180 days after TCRalphabeta/CD19-depleted stem cell transplant. These receptors all come from a girl under three years old who had a stem cell transplant for combined immunodeficiency, so the T cells may come from the graft donor.

This clonotype came up a few times. The rearrangement joins TRBV28 to TRBJ1-2; TRBD1 matches 7 bases. Germline V gene lookup returns CDR1 MDHEN and CDR2 SYDVKM. Trimming removed 10 bases from V and 2 bases from J; junction bases left unmatched: 4. The CDR3 runs to 12 residues. DNA for the CDR3: TGTGCCACGCGAGGGGGCAACTATGGCTACACCTTC. Translating gives CATRGGNYGYTF.

This clonotype was detected only a few times. The chain employs TRBV20-1 and TRBJ2-3; a possible D gene is TRBD2 (5 bases). The length of the CDR3 is 13 residues. The V and J ends lost 0 bases and 11 bases respectively, with 15 bases between them. Germline V lookup: CDR1 DFQATT, CDR2 SNEGSKA (reference sequence). The CDR3 bases are TGCAGTGCTAGAGACGGGAAGGCGAGAGGGCAGTATTTT. Translation gives CSARDGKARGQYF.

The genes are TRBV18 and TRBJ2-7, with 9 bases fitting TRBD1. Losses at the gene ends were 5 bases for V and 5 bases for J; bases not matched to a gene: 4. The CDR3 sequence is 13 residues long. CDR1 and CDR2 from the germline V gene are KGHSH and LQKENI. Here the CDR3 reads CASSGTGRNEQYF. The CDR3 DNA reads as TGTGCCAGCTCAGGGACAGGGAGGAACGAGCAGTACTTC.

The chain uses TRBV2 and TRBJ2-7, with a possible D match to TRBD1 (5 bases). This CDR3 is built from 17 residues. The V end was cut by 7 bases, the J end by 0 bases, with 22 bases between. Germline V lookup: CDR1 SNHLY, CDR2 FYNNEI. CDR3 sequence: CASIRNVRQRSSYEQYF. CDR3 DNA: TGTGCCAGCATACGGAATGTTCGACAGCGAAGCTCCTACGAGCAGTACTTC.

This clonotype has a handful of counts. The chain is built from TRBV12-5 and TRBJ1-6; D possibly corresponds to TRBD1 (5 bases). The germline gives CDR1 LGHNT, CDR2 FRNRAP. V was trimmed by 7 bases and J by 2 bases, leaving 12 bases between them. This CDR3 has 15 amino acids. The CDR3 sequence is CASAGGGPYNSPLHF. The DNA of the CDR3 is TGTGCTAGTGCCGGGGGTGGCCCCTATAATTCACCCCTCCACTTT.

This clonotype was seen a handful of times. The CDR3 sequence is CSAGGIPETQYF. The CDR3 DNA is TGCAGCGCCGGAGGCATCCCAGAGACCCAGTACTTC. The chain combines TRBV29-1 with TRBJ2-5; TRBD2 is a possible D gene (5 bases). From germline, CDR1 is SQVTM and CDR2 ANQGSEA. The CDR3 extends over 12 amino acids. The germline V and J ends were trimmed by 7 bases and 4 bases, with 13 bases remaining between them.

V is TRBV11-2 and J is TRBJ2-7; 10 bases align to TRBD2. Germline V gene sequence: CDR1 SGHAT, CDR2 FQNNGV. The trim removed 6 bases at V and 0 bases at J, leaving 5 bases unmatched. The CDR3 length is 15 residues. Here the CDR3 reads CASRTSGASSYEQYF. The CDR3 bases are TGTGCCAGCAGAACTAGCGGGGCAAGCTCCTACGAGCAGTACTTC.

In DNA, the CDR3 is TGTGCCACCACGTCCCGGGACAGGGCCGATGAGCAGTTCTTC. Encoded protein: CATTSRDRADEQFF. This chain connects TRBV24-1 to TRBJ2-1; TRBD1 agrees at 9 bases. CDR3 size: 14 residues. V lost 8 bases and J lost 8; bases outside the gene matches: 9. Germline lookup yields CDR1 KGHDR and CDR2 SFDVKD.

There are many counts of this clonotype. V gene TRBV4-1 combines with J gene TRBJ1-1; 7 bases map to TRBD1. Germline lookup yields CDR1 MGHRA and CDR2 YSYEKL. V shed 5 bases, J shed 1 base, and the junction held 7 bases outside the gene matches. The CDR3 consists of 15 residues. In DNA form, the CDR3 reads TGCGCCAGCAGCACCAAGACAGGGACGAACACTGAAGCTTTCTTT. Translating it yields CASSTKTGTNTEAFF.

The chain links TRBV5-4 to TRBJ2-3, with D unclear. This CDR3 spans 14 amino acids. Germline V lookup: CDR1 SGHNT, CDR2 YYREEE (reference sequence). Between the trimmed V and J ends, which lost 0 bases and 2 bases, there was a span of 7 bases. The CDR3 DNA follows: TGTGCCAGCAGCTTGGAGTCCGTCACAGATACGCAGTATTTT. It codes for CASSLESVTDTQYF.